The sequence of this T cell receptor beta chain was determined in a study of cytotoxic CD8 clonotypes in ibrutinib-treated CLL. Study-level results: Progressing patients had sampling times that differed from those of sustained-remission patients. Clonality (at baseline) was higher than in age-matched healthy donors and tracked circulating CD8+ T-cell counts. Public clonotypes showed up rarely, and on treatment they shrank or held steady.

Germline lookup yields CDR1 LNHDA and CDR2 SQIVND (reference sequence). The germline V and J ends were trimmed by 5 bases and 5 bases, with 19 bases remaining between them. This CDR3 is 16 amino acids long. The count of this clone is one. Its matching antigen is unknown. The intended depth for sequencing was 1 in 200,000 to 1 in 1 million T cells. Profiling relied on immunoSEQ multiplex PCR, and the TCRdb table lists in-frame clones only, not all of them. The sample records about 130,000 clones, 76% being singletons. The genes are TRBV19 and TRBJ1-5; a weak D match, TRBD1 (5 bases). The specimen was PBMCs, collected after 24 months of ibrutinib treatment. The receptor comes from a human donor with chronic lymphocytic leukemia. CDR3: CASSPSQGGSHQPQHF. The CDR3 DNA sequence: TGTGCCAGTAGTCCAAGCCAGGGAGGTTCGCATCAGCCCCAGCATTTT.